This T cell receptor beta chain stems from a study of T cell repertoires in cytomegalovirus infection. About the study: Recently identified HLA-C-restricted CMV epitopes and well-studied HLA-B-restricted CMV epitopes were used by the study. CMV infection plus the matching HLA type was flagged by public TCR beta signatures.

In germline, CDR1 is SGHVS, CDR2 FNYEAQ. The CDR3 length is 15 residues. Trimming cost V 8 bases and J 2 bases; bases outside gene matches: 9. TCRdb reprocessed the reads with MiXCR, giving one entry per CDR3 protein. The sample carries about 920,000 distinct CDR3 sequences, less than 40% recorded once. General study findings and limits: What dominated the ex vivo response were HLA-C-restricted CMV-specific TCR beta clonotypes. Carriers of CMV and the relevant HLA type were discriminated by public TCR beta frequency.

Details on this clonotype: As yet, its antigen is unknown.

Here the sequenced sample was cultured CD8+ T cells from PBMCs, taken from culture after CMV antigen stimulation. The chain carries TRBV7-6 and TRBJ2-1, with 7 positions matching TRBD1. This clonotype was sampled from a human donor in good health (CMV status not recorded). Some clones in this sample may be carry-over from other donors' samples. The CDR3 protein is CASEIQGRPYNEQFF. CDR3 DNA: TGTGCCAGCGAGATACAGGGGCGGCCCTACAATGAGCAGTTCTTC.